This entry concerns a single TCR beta chain. Antigen unknown. This sample was included in a study of cytomegalovirus exposure and HLA in healthy donors. Background on the study: Inside one of the first data releases sat roughly 80 million unique TCRs taken from HLA-typed donors.

The study's findings and limits: Later, an analysis showed that TCR beta chains associated with HLA were more clonally expanded than others that were equally common. Sequencing depth roughly uniform across donors was assumed in presence/absence analyses.

Germline loops: CDR1 SNHLY, CDR2 FYNNEI. V lost 5 bases to trimming and J lost 7 bases, with 11 bases between them. The CDR3 has 12 amino acids. PCR primers comprised 60 Vbeta and 13 Jbeta primers. Here immunoSEQ multiplex PCR was the method, and the copy in TCRdb shows in-frame clones only, minus some. The top ten hold around 2.7% of the sample, which has about 200,000 clones, 82% seen once. The origin of this receptor is a woman in her thirties or forties in good health and CMV-seronegative. The specimen sequenced was PBMCs. This rearrangement joins TRBV2 to TRBJ2-5; no reliable D call. The CDR3: CASSYSVGTQYF. The CDR3 bases are TGTGCCAGCAGTTATTCGGTTGGGACCCAGTACTTC.